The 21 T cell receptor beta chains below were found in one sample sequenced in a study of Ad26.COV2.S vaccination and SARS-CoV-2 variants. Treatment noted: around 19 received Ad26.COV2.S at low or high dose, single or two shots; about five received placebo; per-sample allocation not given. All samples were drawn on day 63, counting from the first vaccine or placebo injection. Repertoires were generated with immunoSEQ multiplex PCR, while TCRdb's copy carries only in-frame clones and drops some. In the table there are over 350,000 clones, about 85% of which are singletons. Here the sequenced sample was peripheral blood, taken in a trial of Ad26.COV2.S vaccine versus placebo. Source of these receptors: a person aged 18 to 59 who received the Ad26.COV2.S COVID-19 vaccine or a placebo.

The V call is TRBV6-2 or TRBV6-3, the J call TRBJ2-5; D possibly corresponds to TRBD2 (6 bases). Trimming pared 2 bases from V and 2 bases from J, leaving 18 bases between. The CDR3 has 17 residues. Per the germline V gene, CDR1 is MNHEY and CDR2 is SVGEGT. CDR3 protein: CASSYAPYGGSQETQYF. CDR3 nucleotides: TGTGCCAGCAGTTACGCCCCCTATGGGGGGTCTCAAGAGACCCAGTACTTC.

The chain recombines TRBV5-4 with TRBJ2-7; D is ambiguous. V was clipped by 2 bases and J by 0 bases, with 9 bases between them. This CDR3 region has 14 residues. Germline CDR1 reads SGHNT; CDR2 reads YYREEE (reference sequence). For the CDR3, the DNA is TGTGCCAGCAGCTTTGACCCGGGCTCCTACGAGCAGTACTTC. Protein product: CASSFDPGSYEQYF.

The CDR3 here is CASSLGTSRYYEQYF. In DNA, the CDR3 is TGTGCCAGCAGCTTGGGGACTAGCAGGTACTACGAGCAGTACTTC. The rearrangement links TRBV7-2 to TRBJ2-7, with 9 bases aligning to TRBD2. This CDR3 contains 15 residues. From germline, CDR1 is SGHTA and CDR2 FQGNSA. With 3 bases clipped from V and 3 bases from J, the junction kept 6 bases outside the gene matches.

CDR3 in DNA: TGTGCCAGTAGTATAGCCCTAGCGGGGGAGCAGTTCTTC. It is translated as CASSIALAGEQFF. This chain connects TRBV19 to TRBJ2-1; 9 nucleotides match TRBD2. The CDR3 is 13 amino acids. Germline V gene sequence: CDR1 LNHDA, CDR2 SQIVND (reference sequence). Trimming cost V 1 base and J 10 bases; bases outside gene matches: 2.

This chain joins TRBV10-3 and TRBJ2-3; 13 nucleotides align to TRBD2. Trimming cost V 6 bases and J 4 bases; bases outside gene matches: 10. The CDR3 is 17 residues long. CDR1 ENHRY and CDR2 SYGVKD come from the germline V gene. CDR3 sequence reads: CAIRPLLAGGQADTQYF. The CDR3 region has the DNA TGTGCCATCAGGCCCCTACTAGCGGGGGGGCAGGCAGATACGCAGTATTTT.

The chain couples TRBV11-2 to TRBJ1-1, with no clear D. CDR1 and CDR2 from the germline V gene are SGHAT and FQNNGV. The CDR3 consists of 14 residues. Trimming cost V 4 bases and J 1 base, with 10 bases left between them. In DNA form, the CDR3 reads TGTGCCAGCAGCTCCCTCGTGCGGAACACTGAAGCTTTCTTT. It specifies CASSSLVRNTEAFF. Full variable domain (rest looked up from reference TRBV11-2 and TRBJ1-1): EAGVAQSPRYKIIEKRQSVAFWCNPISGHATLYWYQQILGQGPKLLIQFQNNGVVDDSQLPKDRFSAERLKGVDSTLKIQPAKLEDSAVYLCASSSLVRNTEAFFGQGTRLTVV.

The CDR3 spells CASSVAGAAYNEQFF. In DNA form, the CDR3 reads TGTGCCAGCAGCGTAGCAGGGGCGGCCTACAATGAGCAGTTCTTC. The V call is TRBV9, the J call TRBJ2-1; TRBD1 might be the D (6 bases). Trimming took 0 bases from V and 2 from J, leaving 9 bases between them. Germline V gene data show CDR1 as SGDLS and CDR2 as YYNGEE. This CDR3 has 15 amino acids.

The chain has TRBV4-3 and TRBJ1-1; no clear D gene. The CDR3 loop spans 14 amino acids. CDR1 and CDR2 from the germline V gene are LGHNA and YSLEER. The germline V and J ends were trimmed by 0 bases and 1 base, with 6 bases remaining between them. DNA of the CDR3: TGCGCCAGCAGCCAAGATCTTCGGAACACTGAAGCTTTCTTT. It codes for CASSQDLRNTEAFF.

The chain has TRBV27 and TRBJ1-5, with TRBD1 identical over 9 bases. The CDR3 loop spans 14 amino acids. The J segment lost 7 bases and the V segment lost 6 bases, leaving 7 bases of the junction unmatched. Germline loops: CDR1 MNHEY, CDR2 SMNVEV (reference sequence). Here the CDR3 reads CASRKTGGRQPQHF. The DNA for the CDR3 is TGTGCCAGCAGGAAAACAGGGGGCAGACAGCCCCAGCATTTT.

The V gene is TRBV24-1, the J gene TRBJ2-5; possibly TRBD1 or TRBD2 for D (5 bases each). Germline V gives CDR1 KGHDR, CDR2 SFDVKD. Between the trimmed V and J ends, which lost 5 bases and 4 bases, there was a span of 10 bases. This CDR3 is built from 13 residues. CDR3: CATSGGGLETQYF. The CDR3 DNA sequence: TGTGCCACCAGTGGTGGGGGATTAGAGACCCAGTACTTC.

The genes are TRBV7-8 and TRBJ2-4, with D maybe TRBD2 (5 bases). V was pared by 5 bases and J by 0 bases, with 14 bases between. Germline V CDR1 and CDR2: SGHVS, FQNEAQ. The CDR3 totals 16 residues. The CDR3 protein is CASSQRFGLAKNIQYF. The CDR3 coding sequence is TGTGCCAGCAGCCAGAGATTCGGACTAGCCAAAAACATTCAGTACTTC.

This chain's CDR3 is CASSFNRGTEAFF. The CDR3 DNA reads as TGTGCCAGCAGTTTTAATAGGGGAACTGAAGCTTTCTTT. The V call is TRBV6-5, the J call TRBJ1-1; TRBD1 might be the D (5 bases). Germline CDR1 and CDR2: MNHEY and SVGAGI. This CDR3 is 13 amino acids long. V was pared by 4 bases and J by 5 bases, with 11 bases between.

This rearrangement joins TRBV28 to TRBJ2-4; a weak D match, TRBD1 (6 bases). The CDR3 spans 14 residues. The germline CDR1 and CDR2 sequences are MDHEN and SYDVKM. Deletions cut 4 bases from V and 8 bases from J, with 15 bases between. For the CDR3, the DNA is TGTGCCAGCAGTTATCGCCGAGGGGGACACATTCAGTACTTC. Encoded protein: CASSYRRGGHIQYF. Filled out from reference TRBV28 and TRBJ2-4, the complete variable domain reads DVKVTQSSRYLVKRTGEKVFLECVQDMDHENMFWYRQDPGLGLRLIYFSYDVKMKEKGDIPEGYSVSREKKERFSLILESASTNQTSMYLCASSYRRGGHIQYFGAGTRLSVL.

CDR3 in DNA: TGTGCCAGCAGCAAAGCTCTGACAGACCACTCCTACGAGCAGTACTTC. This translates into CASSKALTDHSYEQYF. The chain couples TRBV21-1 to TRBJ2-7; TRBD1, the D gene given by the table, was not confirmed from the DNA. TRBV21-1 is a pseudogene locus. This CDR3 is 16 amino acids long.

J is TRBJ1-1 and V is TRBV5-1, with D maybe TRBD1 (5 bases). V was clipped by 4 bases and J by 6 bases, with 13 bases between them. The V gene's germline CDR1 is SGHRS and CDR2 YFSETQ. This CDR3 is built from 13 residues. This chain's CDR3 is CASSPSGEAEAFF. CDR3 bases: TGCGCCAGCAGCCCCTCGGGGGAGGCTGAAGCTTTCTTT.

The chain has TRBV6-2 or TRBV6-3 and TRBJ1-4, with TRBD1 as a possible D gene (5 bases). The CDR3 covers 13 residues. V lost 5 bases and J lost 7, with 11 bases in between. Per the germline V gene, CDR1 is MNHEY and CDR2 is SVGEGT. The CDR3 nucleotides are TGTGCCAGCAGTAACCGGGACTCTGAAAAACTGTTTTTT. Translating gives CASSNRDSEKLFF.

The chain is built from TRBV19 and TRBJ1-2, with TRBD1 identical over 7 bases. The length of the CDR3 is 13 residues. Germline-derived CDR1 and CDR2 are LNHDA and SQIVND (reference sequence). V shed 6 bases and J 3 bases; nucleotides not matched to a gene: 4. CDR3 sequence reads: CASSRGRDYGYTF. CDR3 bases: TGTGCCAGTAGCAGGGGGAGGGACTATGGCTACACCTTC.

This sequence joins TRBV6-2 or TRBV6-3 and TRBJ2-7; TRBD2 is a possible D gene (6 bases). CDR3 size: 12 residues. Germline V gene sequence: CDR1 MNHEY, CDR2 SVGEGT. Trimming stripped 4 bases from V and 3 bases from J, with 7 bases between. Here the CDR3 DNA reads TGTGCCAGCAGTTCCGGGGGCTACGAGCAGTACTTC. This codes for CASSSGGYEQYF.

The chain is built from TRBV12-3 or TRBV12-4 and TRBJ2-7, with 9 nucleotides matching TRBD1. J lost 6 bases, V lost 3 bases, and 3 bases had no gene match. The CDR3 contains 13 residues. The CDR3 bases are TGTGCCAGCAGTTTTGGGACAGGGTCCGAGCAGTACTTC. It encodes CASSFGTGSEQYF.

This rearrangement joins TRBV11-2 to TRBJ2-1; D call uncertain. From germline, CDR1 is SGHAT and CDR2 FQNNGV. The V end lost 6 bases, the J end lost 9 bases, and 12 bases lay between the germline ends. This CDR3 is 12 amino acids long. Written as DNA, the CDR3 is TGTGCCAGCAGTTTTGACCGGTTTGAGCAGTTCTTC. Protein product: CASSFDRFEQFF.

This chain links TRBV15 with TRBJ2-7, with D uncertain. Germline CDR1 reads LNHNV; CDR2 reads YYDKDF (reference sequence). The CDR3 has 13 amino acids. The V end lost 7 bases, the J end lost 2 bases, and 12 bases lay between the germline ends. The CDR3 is CATIANSTYEQYF. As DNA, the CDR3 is TGTGCCACCATCGCGAACTCTACCTACGAGCAGTACTTC. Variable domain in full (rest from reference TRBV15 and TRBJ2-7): DAMVIQNPRYQVTQFGKPVTLSCSQTLNHNVMYWYQQKSSQAPKLLFHYYDKDFNNEADTPDNFQSRRPNTSFCFLDIRSPGLGDTAMYLCATIANSTYEQYFGPGTRLTVT.